This TCR beta chain was obtained from a study of blood T cell repertoires in COVID-19. For the study at large: Samples of COVID-19 (acute and convalescent) were obtained from the United States, Italy and Spain. T cells, B-cell-depleted T cells, or PBMCs provided the cDNA or gDNA that served as material.

Germline V CDR1 and CDR2: SGHRS, YFSETQ. The length of the CDR3 is 15 residues. V was clipped by 2 bases and J by 2 bases; unmatched bases: 6. Study processing details: Amplification from reference gene primers served as the basis for estimated nucleated cell counts. The protocol was immunoSEQ multiplex PCR, while the TCRdb copy is restricted to in-frame clones and leaves out a portion. V, J and clone size are those of that table, while D and trimming were read from the DNA. Among around 150,000 clones listed, approximately 80% were seen once. Sequenced: peripheral blood. The V and J genes are TRBV5-1 and TRBJ2-5; the match to TRBD1 covers 7 bases. The clonotype was recovered from a man aged 55-75 years who had recovered from COVID-19. The CDR3 nucleotides read TGCGCCAGCAGCTTTAACAGGGGTGGGCAAGAGACCCAGTACTTC. It is translated as CASSFNRGGQETQYF.